The 15 T cell receptor beta chains listed next were all sequenced from one sample in a study of blood T cell repertoires in COVID-19. The data were produced by immunoSEQ multiplex PCR, yet TCRdb's version contains in-frame clones alone and is incomplete. Among roughly 230,000 clones listed, around 84% were seen once. Sequencing used PBMCs or T cells enriched from blood (not recorded which). The receptors were gathered from a woman aged 45-60 years who had been exposed to COVID-19.

This chain uses TRBV18 with TRBJ1-4, with D perhaps matching TRBD1 (5 bases). Germline V gene sequence: CDR1 KGHSH, CDR2 LQKENI. The CDR3 is 15 amino acids. The V end was cut by 4 bases, the J end by 5 bases, with 14 bases between. The CDR3 nucleotides read TGTGCCAGCTCACTCATAGGAGGGGAAAATGAAAAACTGTTTTTT. Encoded protein: CASSLIGGENEKLFF. The full variable domain, with the rest looked up from reference TRBV18 and TRBJ1-4, is NAGVMQNPRHLVRRRGQEARLRCSPMKGHSHVYWYRQLPEEGLKFMVYLQKENIIDESGMPKERFSAEFPKEGPSILRIQQVVRGDSAAYFCASSLIGGENEKLFFGSGTQLSVL.

This clone was found many times. This sample includes further DNA sequences coding for the same CDR3. The genes are TRBV6-4 and TRBJ1-1; D uncertain. V dropped 4 bases and J dropped 0 bases, with 6 bases sitting between them. CDR3 length equals 13 residues. Germline V gene sequence: CDR1 MRHNA, CDR2 SNTAGT. The CDR3: CASSVELNTEAFF. The DNA for the CDR3 is TGTGCCAGCAGTGTGGAGCTGAACACTGAAGCTTTCTTT.

The rearrangement joins TRBV15 to TRBJ1-1, with D unresolved. The CDR3 sequence is 14 residues long. The V and J ends lost 0 bases and 3 bases respectively, with 8 bases between them. Germline lookup yields CDR1 LNHNV and CDR2 YYDKDF (reference sequence). This chain's CDR3 is CATSRDRADTEAFF. The CDR3 DNA follows: TGTGCCACCAGCAGAGATCGTGCGGACACTGAAGCTTTCTTT.

This sequence joins TRBV6-5 and TRBJ2-2; D remains ambiguous. There are 13 residues in the CDR3. The germline V gene encodes CDR1 MNHEY and CDR2 SVGAGI. Trimming pared 4 bases from V and 4 bases from J, leaving 7 bases between. For the CDR3, the DNA is TGTGCCAGCAGTTCCCTAGTCACCGGGGAGCTGTTTTTT. This encodes CASSSLVTGELFF.

The V gene is TRBV27, the J gene TRBJ1-1, with 8 bases fitting TRBD1. This CDR3 has 14 residues. Losses at the gene ends were 5 bases for V and 1 base for J; bases not matched to a gene: 3. The germline CDR1 and CDR2 sequences are MNHEY and SMNVEV (reference sequence). CDR3 nucleotide sequence: TGTGCCAGCAGTCCGGACAGGGCGAACACTGAAGCTTTCTTT. Translating gives CASSPDRANTEAFF.

This clone is a singleton in its sample. The rearrangement links TRBV27 to TRBJ2-1; weak D call: TRBD1 (6 bases). V was clipped by 2 bases and J by 12 bases, with 17 bases between them. Germline V gives CDR1 MNHEY, CDR2 SMNVEV (reference sequence). The CDR3 is 14 amino acids. The CDR3 region is CASSLSGQSFGQFF. The CDR3 region has the DNA TGTGCCAGCAGTTTAAGCGGACAGTCCTTCGGGCAGTTCTTC.

This sequence joins TRBV7-9 and TRBJ2-7; no definite D call. The CDR3 sequence is 14 residues long. V was trimmed by 5 bases and J by 2 bases, leaving 13 bases between them. CDR1 is SEHNR, CDR2 FQNEAQ, per germline (reference sequence). CDR3 coding DNA: TGTGCCAGCAGCCCCTCTGAGTTGACCTACGAGCAGTACTTC. Amino acid sequence: CASSPSELTYEQYF.

Comment on this clone: This CDR3 is also generated by other DNA sequences in the sample. J is TRBJ1-4 and V is TRBV19; possible D gene TRBD1, 5 bases. CDR1 is LNHDA, CDR2 SQIVND, per germline (reference sequence). Trimming took 5 bases from V and 5 from J, leaving 12 bases between them. The CDR3 consists of 14 residues. DNA of the CDR3: TGTGCCAGTAGTCCCCAGGGCCCGAATGAAAAACTGTTTTTT. Protein: CASSPQGPNEKLFF.

The chain links TRBV3-1 (or the pseudogene TRBV3-2) to TRBJ1-3; TRBD1 is a possible D gene (5 bases). This CDR3 is built from 15 residues. V lost 2 bases, J lost 4 bases, and 12 bases lay in between. The germline CDR1 and CDR2 sequences are LGHDT and YNNKEL (reference sequence). CDR3 sequence (DNA): TGTGCCAGCAGCCAATTGACAGTCTCGGGAAACACCATATATTTT. Its protein is CASSQLTVSGNTIYF.

The J gene is TRBJ2-2, the V gene TRBV10-3; D is ambiguous. This CDR3 region has 15 residues. From germline, CDR1 is ENHRY and CDR2 SYGVKD. Trimming shortened V by 5 bases and J by 3 bases, and 13 bases separated the two germline ends. CDR3 sequence: CAISRAPADTGELFF. CDR3 nucleotides: TGTGCCATCAGTCGAGCTCCGGCGGACACCGGGGAGCTGTTTTTT.

The chain is built from TRBV19 and TRBJ1-6; 8 bases agree with TRBD1. Unmatched junction bases numbered 9, after V lost 10 bases and J lost 10 bases. The germline V gene encodes CDR1 LNHDA and CDR2 SQIVND (reference sequence). The CDR3 is 13 amino acids. In DNA form, the CDR3 reads TGTGCCACTTCAGGACAGGGCGCATCACCCCTCCACTTT. Translating it yields CATSGQGASPLHF.

The rearrangement joins TRBV7-9 to TRBJ1-2; D ambiguous. Trimming shortened V by 5 bases and J by 6 bases, and 10 bases separated the two germline ends. Germline loops: CDR1 SEHNR, CDR2 FQNEAQ (reference sequence). The CDR3 extends over 12 amino acids. For the CDR3, the DNA is TGTGCCAGCAGCCCCCCTCCCCATGGCTACACCTTC. Translated: CASSPPPHGYTF.

The rearrangement uses TRBV28 and TRBJ2-4; TRBD1 is a possible D gene (6 bases). This CDR3 region has 15 residues. The ends were cut back, 6 bases at V and 1 base at J, with 13 bases in the middle. Per germline, CDR1 MDHEN and CDR2 SYDVKM. CDR3 sequence reads: CASRSGTPAKNIQYF. In nucleotides, the CDR3 is TGTGCCAGCAGGAGTGGGACACCGGCCAAAAACATTCAGTACTTC.

The chain uses TRBV7-6 and TRBJ2-7; TRBD2 aligns across 11 bases. Looked up from germline, CDR1 is SGHVS and CDR2 is FNYEAQ. Trimming removed 1 base from V and 1 base from J; junction bases left unmatched: 9. The CDR3 is 18 residues long. The DNA for the CDR3 is TGTGCCAGCAGCTTAGGGCCGGCTAGCGGGGGGTCGTCCTACGAGCAGTACTTC. This translates into CASSLGPASGGSSYEQYF.

The chain has TRBV29-1 and TRBJ1-1, with D possibly being TRBD1 (5 bases). Germline V gives CDR1 SQVTM, CDR2 ANQGSEA. The CDR3 has 12 amino acids. The V end lost 1 base, the J end lost 4 bases, and 7 bases lay between the germline ends. CDR3 loop: CSVEGGGTEAFF. CDR3 coding DNA: TGCAGCGTTGAAGGGGGCGGCACTGAAGCTTTCTTT.